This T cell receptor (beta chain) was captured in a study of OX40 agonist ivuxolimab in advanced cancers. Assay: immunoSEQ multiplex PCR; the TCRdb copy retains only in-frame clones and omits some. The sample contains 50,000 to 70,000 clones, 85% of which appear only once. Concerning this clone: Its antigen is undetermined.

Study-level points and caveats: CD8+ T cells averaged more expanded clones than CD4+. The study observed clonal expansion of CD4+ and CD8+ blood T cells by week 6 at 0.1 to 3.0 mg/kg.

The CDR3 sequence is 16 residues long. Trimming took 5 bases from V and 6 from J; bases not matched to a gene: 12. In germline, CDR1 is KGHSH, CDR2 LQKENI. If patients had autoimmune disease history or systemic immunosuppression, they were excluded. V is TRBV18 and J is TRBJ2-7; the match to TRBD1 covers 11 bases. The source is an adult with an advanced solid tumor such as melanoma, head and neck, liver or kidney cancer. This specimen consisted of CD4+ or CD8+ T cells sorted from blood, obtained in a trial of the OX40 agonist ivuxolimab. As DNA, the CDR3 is TGTGCCAGCTCAATTCCCCCCGGACAGGGGGCGTCCGAGCAGTACTTC. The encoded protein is CASSIPPGQGASEQYF.